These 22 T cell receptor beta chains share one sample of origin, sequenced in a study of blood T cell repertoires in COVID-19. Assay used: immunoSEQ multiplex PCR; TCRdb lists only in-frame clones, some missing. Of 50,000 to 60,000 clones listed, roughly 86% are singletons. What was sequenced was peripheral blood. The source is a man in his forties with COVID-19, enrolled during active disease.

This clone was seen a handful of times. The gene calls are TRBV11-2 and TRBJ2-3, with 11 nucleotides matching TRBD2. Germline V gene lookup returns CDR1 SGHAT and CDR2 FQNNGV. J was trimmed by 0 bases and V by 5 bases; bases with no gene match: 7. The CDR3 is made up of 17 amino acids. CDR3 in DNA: TGTGCCAGCAGCGCAAAGACTAGCGGGGCAAGCACAGATACGCAGTATTTT. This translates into CASSAKTSGASTDTQYF.

The CDR3 sequence: CASVAGYSYNEQFF. The CDR3 coding sequence is TGTGCCAGCGTCGCGGGGTACTCCTACAATGAGCAGTTCTTC. This chain links TRBV2 with TRBJ2-1, with D perhaps TRBD2 (6 bases). This CDR3 is 14 amino acids long. Germline V gives CDR1 SNHLY, CDR2 FYNNEI. The germline V and J ends were trimmed by 8 bases and 0 bases, with 11 bases remaining between them.

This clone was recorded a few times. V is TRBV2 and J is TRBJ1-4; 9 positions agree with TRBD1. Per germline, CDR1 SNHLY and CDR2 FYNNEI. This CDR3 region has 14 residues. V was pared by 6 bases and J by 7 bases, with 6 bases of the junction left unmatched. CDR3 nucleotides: TGTGCCAGCAGAAACAGGGGGCTCGGTGAAAAACTGTTTTTT. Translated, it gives CASRNRGLGEKLFF.

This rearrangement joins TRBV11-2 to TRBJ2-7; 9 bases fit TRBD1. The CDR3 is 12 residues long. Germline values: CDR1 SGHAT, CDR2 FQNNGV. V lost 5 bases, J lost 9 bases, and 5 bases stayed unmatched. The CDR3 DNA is TGTGCCAGCAGCCGACAGGGGGTCGGGCAGTACTTC. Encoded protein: CASSRQGVGQYF. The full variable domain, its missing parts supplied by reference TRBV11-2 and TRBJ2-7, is EAGVAQSPRYKIIEKRQSVAFWCNPISGHATLYWYQQILGQGPKLLIQFQNNGVVDDSQLPKDRFSAERLKGVDSTLKIQPAKLEDSAVYLCASSRQGVGQYFGPGTRLTVT.

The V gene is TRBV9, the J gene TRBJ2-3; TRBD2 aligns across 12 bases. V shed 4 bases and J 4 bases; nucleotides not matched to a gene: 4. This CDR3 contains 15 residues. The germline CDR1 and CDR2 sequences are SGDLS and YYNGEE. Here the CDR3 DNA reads TGTGCCAGCAGCCCGACTAGCGGGAGACCAGATACGCAGTATTTT. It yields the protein CASSPTSGRPDTQYF.

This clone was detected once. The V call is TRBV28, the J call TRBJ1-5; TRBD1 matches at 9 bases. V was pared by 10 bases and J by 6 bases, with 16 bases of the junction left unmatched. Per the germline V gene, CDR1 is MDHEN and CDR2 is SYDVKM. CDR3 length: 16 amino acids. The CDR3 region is CATNSGTGKESQPQHF. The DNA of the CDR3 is TGTGCCACCAATTCCGGGACAGGGAAGGAAAGTCAGCCCCAGCATTTT. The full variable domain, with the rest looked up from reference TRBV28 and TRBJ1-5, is DVKVTQSSRYLVKRTGEKVFLECVQDMDHENMFWYRQDPGLGLRLIYFSYDVKMKEKGDIPEGYSVSREKKERFSLILESASTNQTSMYLCATNSGTGKESQPQHFGDGTRLSIL.

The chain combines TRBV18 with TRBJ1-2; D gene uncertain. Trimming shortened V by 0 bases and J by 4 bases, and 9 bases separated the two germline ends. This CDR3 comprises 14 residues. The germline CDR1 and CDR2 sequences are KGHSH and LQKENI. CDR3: CASSPPITSYGYTF. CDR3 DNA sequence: TGTGCCAGCTCACCACCAATTACATCCTATGGCTACACCTTC.

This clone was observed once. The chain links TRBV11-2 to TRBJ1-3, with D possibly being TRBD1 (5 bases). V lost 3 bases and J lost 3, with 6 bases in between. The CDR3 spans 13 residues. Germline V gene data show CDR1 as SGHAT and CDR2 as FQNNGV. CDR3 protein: CASSFGGGNTIYF. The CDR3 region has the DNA TGTGCCAGCAGCTTCGGGGGTGGAAACACCATATATTTT. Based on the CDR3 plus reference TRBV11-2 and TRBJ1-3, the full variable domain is EAGVAQSPRYKIIEKRQSVAFWCNPISGHATLYWYQQILGQGPKLLIQFQNNGVVDDSQLPKDRFSAERLKGVDSTLKIQPAKLEDSAVYLCASSFGGGNTIYFGEGSWLTVV.

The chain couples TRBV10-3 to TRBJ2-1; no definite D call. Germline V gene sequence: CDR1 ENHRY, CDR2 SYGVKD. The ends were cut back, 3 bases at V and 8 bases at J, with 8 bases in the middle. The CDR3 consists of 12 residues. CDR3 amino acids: CAISDSNHEQFF. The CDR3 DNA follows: TGTGCCATCAGTGATAGCAACCATGAGCAGTTCTTC.

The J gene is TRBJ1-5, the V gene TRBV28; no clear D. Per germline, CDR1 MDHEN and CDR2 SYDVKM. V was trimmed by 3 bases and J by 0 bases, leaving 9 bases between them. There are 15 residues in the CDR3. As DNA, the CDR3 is TGTGCCAGCAGTTTCGGACTGTATAGCAATCAGCCCCAGCATTTT. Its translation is CASSFGLYSNQPQHF.

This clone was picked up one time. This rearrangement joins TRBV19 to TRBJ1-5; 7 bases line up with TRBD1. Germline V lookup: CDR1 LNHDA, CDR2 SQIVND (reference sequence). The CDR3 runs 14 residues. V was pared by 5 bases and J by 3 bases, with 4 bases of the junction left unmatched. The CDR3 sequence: CASSRGQFNQPQHF. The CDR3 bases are TGTGCCAGTAGTCGGGGACAGTTCAATCAGCCCCAGCATTTT.

The CDR3 region is CASSHPTSENYEQYF. For the CDR3, the DNA is TGCGCCAGCAGCCACCCGACTAGCGAGAACTACGAGCAGTACTTC. The rearrangement joins TRBV5-1 to TRBJ2-7, with 8 bases aligning to TRBD2. Trimming took 4 bases from V and 3 from J; bases not matched to a gene: 9. Germline CDR1 SGHRS, CDR2 YFSETQ. The CDR3 is 15 amino acids.

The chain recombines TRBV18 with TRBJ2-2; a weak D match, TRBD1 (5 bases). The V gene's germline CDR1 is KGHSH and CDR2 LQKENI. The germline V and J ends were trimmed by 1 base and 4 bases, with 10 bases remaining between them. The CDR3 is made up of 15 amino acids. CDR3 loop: CASSPRTFGTGELFF. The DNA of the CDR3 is TGTGCCAGCTCACCACGGACATTTGGCACCGGGGAGCTGTTTTTT. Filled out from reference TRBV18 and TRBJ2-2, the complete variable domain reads NAGVMQNPRHLVRRRGQEARLRCSPMKGHSHVYWYRQLPEEGLKFMVYLQKENIIDESGMPKERFSAEFPKEGPSILRIQQVVRGDSAAYFCASSPRTFGTGELFFGEGSRLTVL.

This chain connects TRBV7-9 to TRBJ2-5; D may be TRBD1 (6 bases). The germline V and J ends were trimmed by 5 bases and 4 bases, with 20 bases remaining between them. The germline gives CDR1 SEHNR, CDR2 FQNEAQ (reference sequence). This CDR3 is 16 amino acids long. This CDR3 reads CASSLPRGEGSETQYF. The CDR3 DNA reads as TGTGCCAGCAGCCTTCCCAGGGGAGAGGGGTCAGAGACCCAGTACTTC.

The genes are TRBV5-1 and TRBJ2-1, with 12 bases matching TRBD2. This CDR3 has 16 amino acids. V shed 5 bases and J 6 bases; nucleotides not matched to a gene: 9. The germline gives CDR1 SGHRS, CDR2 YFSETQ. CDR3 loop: CASSRAPSGGANEQFF. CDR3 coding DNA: TGCGCCAGCAGTCGGGCCCCTAGCGGGGGGGCCAATGAGCAGTTCTTC.

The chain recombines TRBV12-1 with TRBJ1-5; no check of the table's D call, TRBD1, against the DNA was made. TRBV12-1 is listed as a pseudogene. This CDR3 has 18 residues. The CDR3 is CASSFAGRSDREDQPQHF. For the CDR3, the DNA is TGTGCCAGCAGCTTTGCGGGGAGATCTGACAGGGAGGACCAGCCCCAGCATTTT.

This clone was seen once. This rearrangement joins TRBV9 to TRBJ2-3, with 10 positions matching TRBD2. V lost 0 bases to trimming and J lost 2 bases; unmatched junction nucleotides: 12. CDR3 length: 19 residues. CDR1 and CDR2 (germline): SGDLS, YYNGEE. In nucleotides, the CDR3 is TGTGCCAGCAGCGTAGTCCCCGAGGCTAGCGGGAGCCCCACAGATACGCAGTATTTT. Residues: CASSVVPEASGSPTDTQYF.

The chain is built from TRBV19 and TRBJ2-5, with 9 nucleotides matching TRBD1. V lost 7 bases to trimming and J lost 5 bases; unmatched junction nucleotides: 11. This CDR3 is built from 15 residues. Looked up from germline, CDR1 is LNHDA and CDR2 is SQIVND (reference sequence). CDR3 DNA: TGTGCCAGTACAACCAAGACAGGGGGATCGGAGACCCAGTACTTC. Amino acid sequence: CASTTKTGGSETQYF.

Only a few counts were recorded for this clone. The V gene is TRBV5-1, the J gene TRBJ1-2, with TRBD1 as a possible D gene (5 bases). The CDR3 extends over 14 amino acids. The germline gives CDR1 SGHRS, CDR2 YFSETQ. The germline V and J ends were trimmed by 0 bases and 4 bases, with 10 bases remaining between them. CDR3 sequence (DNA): TGCGCCAGCAGCTTGGAGCAGGGAACCTATGGCTACACCTTC. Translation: CASSLEQGTYGYTF. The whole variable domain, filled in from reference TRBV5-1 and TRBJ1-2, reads KAGVTQTPRYLIKTRGQQVTLSCSPISGHRSVSWYQQTPGQGLQFLFEYFSETQRNKGNFPGRFSGRQFSNSRSEMNVSTLELGDSALYLCASSLEQGTYGYTFGSGTRLTVV.

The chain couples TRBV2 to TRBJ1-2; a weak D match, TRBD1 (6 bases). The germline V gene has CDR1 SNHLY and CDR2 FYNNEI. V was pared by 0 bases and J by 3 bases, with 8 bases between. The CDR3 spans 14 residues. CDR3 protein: CASSEAAGDYGYTF. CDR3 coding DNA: TGTGCCAGCAGTGAAGCCGCAGGGGACTATGGCTACACCTTC.

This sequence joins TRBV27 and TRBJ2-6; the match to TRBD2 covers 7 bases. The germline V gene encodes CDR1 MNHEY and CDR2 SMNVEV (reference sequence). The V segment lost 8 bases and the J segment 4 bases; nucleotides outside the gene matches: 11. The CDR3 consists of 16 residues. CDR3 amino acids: CASSPLSGDGANVLTF. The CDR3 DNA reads TGTGCCAGCTCACCTCTAAGCGGGGACGGGGCCAACGTCCTGACTTTC.

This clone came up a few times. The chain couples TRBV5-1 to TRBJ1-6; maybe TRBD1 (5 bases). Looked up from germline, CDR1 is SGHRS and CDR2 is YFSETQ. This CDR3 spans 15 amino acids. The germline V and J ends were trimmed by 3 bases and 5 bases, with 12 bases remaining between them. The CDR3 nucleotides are TGCGCCAGCAGCTGGGCCGGGGGGGATAATTCACCCCTCCACTTT. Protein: CASSWAGGDNSPLHF.